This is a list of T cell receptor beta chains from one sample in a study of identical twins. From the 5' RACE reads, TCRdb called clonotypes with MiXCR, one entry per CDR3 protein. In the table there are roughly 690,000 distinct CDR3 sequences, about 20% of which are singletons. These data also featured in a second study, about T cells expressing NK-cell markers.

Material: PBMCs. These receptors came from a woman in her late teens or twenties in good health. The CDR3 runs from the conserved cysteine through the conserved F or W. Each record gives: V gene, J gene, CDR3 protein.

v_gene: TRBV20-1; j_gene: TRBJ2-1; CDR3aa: CSATQTSGDSYEQFF
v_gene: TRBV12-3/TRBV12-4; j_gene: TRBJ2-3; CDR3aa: CASSLGTRQYF
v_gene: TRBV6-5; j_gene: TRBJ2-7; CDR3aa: CASSYGPSGLYEQYF
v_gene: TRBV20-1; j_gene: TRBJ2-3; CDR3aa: CSWGDTQYF
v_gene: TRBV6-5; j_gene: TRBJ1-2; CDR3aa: CASSYSQMRRGYGYTF
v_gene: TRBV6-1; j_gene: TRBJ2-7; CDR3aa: CASSAYRAHEQYF
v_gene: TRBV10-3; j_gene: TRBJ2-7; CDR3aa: CAIRTSGQGPHEQYF
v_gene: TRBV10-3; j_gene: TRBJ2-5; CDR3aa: CAIRPTSGGRKTQYF
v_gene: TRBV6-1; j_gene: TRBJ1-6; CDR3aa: CASTSGGVKAPLHF
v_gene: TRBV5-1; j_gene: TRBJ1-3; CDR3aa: CASSLEARYSGNTIYF
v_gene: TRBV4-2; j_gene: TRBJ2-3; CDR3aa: CASSLRTSGGGDTQYF